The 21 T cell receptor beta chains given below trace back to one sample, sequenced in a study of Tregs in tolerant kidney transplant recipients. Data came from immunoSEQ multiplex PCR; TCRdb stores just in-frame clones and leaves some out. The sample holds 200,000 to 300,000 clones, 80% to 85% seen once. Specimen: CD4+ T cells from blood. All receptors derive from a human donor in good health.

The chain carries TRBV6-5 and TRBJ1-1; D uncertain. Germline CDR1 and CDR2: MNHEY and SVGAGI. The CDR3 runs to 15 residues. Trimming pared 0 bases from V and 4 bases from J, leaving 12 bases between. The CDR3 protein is CASSYSVEPLTEAFF. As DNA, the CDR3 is TGTGCCAGCAGTTACTCGGTCGAGCCCCTCACTGAAGCTTTCTTT.

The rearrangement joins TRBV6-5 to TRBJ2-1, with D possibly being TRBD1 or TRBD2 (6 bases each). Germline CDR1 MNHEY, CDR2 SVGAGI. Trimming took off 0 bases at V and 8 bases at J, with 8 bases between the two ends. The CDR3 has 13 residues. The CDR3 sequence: CASSYSRGDEQFF. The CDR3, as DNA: TGTGCCAGCAGTTACTCTAGGGGGGATGAGCAGTTCTTC.

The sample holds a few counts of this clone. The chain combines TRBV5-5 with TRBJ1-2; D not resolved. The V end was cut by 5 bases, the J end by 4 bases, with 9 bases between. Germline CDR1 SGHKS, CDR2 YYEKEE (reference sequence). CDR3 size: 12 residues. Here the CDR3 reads CASSGRVYGYTF. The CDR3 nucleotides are TGTGCCAGCAGTGGAAGGGTCTATGGCTACACCTTC.

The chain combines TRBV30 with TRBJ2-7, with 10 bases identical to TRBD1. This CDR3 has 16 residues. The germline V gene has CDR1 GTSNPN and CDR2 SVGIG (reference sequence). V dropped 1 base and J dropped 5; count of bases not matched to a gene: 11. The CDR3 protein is CAWSAKGQGKRNEQYF. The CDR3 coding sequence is TGTGCCTGGAGTGCTAAGGGACAGGGGAAAAGGAACGAGCAGTACTTC.

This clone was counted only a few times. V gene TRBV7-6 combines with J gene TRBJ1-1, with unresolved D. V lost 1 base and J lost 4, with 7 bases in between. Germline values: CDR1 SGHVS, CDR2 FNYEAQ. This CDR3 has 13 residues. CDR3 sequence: CASSLVRGTEAFF. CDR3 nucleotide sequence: TGTGCCAGCAGCTTAGTGCGTGGCACTGAAGCTTTCTTT. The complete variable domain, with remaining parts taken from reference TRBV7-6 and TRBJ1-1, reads GAGVSQSPRYKVTKRGQDVALRCDPISGHVSLYWYRQALGQGPEFLTYFNYEAQQDKSGLPNDRFSAERPEGSISTLTIQRTEQRDSAMYRCASSLVRGTEAFFGQGTRLTVV.

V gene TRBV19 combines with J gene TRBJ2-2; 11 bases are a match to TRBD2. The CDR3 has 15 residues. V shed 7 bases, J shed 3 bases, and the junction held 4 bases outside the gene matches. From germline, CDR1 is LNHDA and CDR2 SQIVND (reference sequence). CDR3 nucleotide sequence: TGTGCCAGTACCGGGACTAGCGGCTACACCGGGGAGCTGTTTTTT. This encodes CASTGTSGYTGELFF.

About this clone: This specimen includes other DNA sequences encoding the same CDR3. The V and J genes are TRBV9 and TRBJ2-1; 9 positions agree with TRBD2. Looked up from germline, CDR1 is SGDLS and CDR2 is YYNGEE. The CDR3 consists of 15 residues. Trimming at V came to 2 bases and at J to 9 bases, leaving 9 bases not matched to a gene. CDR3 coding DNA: TGTGCCAGCAGCGTGGTGGTTAGCGGGAGTCCTGAGCAGTTCTTC. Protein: CASSVVVSGSPEQFF.

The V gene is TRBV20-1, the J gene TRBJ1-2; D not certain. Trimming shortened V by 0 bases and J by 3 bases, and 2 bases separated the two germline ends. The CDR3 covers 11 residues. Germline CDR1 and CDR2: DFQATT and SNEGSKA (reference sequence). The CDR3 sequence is CSARDYYGYTF. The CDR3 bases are TGCAGTGCTAGAGACTACTATGGCTACACCTTC.

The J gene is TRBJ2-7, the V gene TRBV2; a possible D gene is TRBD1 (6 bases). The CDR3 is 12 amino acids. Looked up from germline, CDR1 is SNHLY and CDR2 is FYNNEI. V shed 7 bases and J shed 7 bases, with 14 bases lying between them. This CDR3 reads CASNRGGTEQYF. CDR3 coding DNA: TGTGCCAGCAATAGAGGGGGAACAGAGCAGTACTTC.

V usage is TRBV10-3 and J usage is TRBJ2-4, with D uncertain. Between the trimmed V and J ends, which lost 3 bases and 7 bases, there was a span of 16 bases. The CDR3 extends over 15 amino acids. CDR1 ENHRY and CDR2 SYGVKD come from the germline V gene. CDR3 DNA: TGTGCCATCAGTGACTTCGAAGGTGGTGCGAACATTCAGTACTTC. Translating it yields CAISDFEGGANIQYF.

The CDR3 nucleotides are TGTGCCAGCACCCGGACAGGGGGCGGGAATGAGCAGTTCTTC. It yields the protein CASTRTGGGNEQFF. The chain couples TRBV27 to TRBJ2-1; TRBD1 aligns across 11 bases. With V trimmed by 7 bases and J by 7 bases, 6 bases remained unmatched. Germline CDR1 is MNHEY and CDR2 is SMNVEV (reference sequence). This CDR3 comprises 14 residues.

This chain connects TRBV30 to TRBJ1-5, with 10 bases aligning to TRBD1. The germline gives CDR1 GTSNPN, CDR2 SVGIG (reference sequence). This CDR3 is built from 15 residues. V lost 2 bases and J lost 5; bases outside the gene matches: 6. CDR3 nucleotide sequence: TGTGCCTGGAGTACCGACAGGGGGCGGGATCAGCCCCAGCATTTT. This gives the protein CAWSTDRGRDQPQHF.

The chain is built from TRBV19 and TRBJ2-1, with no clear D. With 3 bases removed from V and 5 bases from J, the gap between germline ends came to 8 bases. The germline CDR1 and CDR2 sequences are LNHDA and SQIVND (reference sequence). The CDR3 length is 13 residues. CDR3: CASSILRNNEQFF. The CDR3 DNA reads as TGTGCCAGTAGTATTCTCCGGAACAATGAGCAGTTCTTC.

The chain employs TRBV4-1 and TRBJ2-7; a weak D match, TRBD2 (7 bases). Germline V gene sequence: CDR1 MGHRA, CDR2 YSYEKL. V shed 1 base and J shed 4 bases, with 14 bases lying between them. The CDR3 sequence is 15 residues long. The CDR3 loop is CASSQGGGGGYEQYF. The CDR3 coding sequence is TGCGCCAGCAGCCAAGGCGGCGGGGGCGGGTACGAGCAGTACTTC.

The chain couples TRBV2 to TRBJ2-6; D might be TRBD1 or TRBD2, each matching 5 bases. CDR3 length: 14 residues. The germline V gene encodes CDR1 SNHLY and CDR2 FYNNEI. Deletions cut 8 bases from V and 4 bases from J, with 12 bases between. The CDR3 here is CASGTAAGANVLTF. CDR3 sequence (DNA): TGTGCCAGCGGGACCGCGGCGGGGGCCAACGTCCTGACTTTC.

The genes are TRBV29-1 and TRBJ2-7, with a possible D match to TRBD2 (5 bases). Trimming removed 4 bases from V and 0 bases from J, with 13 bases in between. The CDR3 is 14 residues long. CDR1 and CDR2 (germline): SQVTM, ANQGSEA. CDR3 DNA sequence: TGCAGCGTTGTCCGGGGATTAAACTCCTACGAGCAGTACTTC. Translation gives CSVVRGLNSYEQYF.

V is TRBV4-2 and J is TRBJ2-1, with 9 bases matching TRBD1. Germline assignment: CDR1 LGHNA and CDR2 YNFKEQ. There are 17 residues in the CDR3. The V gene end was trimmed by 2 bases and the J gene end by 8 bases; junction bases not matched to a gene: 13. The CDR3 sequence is CASSQMARDREIHEQFF. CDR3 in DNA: TGTGCCAGCAGCCAAATGGCCCGGGACAGGGAAATCCATGAGCAGTTCTTC.

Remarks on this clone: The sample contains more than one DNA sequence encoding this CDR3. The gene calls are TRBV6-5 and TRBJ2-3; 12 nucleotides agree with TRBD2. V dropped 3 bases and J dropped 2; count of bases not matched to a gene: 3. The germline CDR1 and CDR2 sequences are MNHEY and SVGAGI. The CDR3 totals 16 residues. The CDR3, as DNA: TGTGCCAGCAGTTATGGACTAGCGGGGACCACAGATACGCAGTATTTT. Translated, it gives CASSYGLAGTTDTQYF.

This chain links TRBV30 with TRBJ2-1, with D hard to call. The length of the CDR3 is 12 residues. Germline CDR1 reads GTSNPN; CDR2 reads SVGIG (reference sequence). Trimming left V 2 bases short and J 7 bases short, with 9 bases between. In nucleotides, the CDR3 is TGTGCCTGGAGTCCTCTCTTGAATGAGCAGTTCTTC. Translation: CAWSPLLNEQFF.

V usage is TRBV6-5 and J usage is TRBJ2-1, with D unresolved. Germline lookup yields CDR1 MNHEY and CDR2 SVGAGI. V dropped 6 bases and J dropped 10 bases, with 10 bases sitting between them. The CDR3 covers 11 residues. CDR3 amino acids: CASRLGIEQFF. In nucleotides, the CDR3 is TGTGCCAGCAGATTAGGGATAGAGCAGTTCTTC.

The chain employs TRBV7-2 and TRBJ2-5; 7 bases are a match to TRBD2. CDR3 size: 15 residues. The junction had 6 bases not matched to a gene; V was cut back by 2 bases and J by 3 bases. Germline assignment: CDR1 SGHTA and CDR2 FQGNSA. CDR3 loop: CASSLYLAVKETQYF. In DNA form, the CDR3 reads TGTGCCAGCAGCTTATACCTAGCGGTAAAAGAGACCCAGTACTTC.